The sequence of this T cell receptor beta chain was determined in a study of TET2 disruption in CD19-targeted CAR T cells. The junction had 8 bases not matched to a gene; V was cut back by 3 bases and J by 7 bases. Germline loops: CDR1 SGHNT, CDR2 YYREEE (reference sequence). The CDR3 is made up of 16 amino acids. As to treatment: autologous CTL019 cells: CD19 CAR with 4-1BB and CD3 zeta domains. The CD19 CAR carried TCR zeta and 4-1BB signaling domains. Leukapheresis of peripheral blood supplied the T cells used to manufacture CTL019. The method was immunoSEQ multiplex PCR; TCRdb's version includes in-frame clones alone and lacks a portion of them. The sample's table shows 25,000 to 30,000 clones. About this clone itself: Its antigen is unidentified. With the read ending 3 residues before the CDR3 end, the germline J gene is used to fill in that end.

V usage is TRBV5-4 and J usage is TRBJ2-1; 12 nucleotides align to TRBD1. This clonotype originated in a man in his 70s with chronic lymphocytic leukemia. Source: CD8- CAR+ T cells sorted from cultured blood T cells, taken for CD19 CAR T cell therapy. The sample's subset: CD8-negative CAR-positive T cells from the infusion product. CDR3 residues: CASSYGGGQGANEQFF. The part of the CDR3 DNA that was read is TGTGCCAGCAGCTACGGTGGGGGACAGGGGGCAAATGAG.